The clone carrying this T cell receptor (beta chain) was observed a handful of times. What it binds is not known. The sample belongs to a study of beta chain features in type 1 diabetes. The authors reverse transcribed all of the isolated RNA, so sequencing captured expressed TCRB transcripts. Profiling relied on immunoSEQ multiplex PCR, and the TCRdb table lists in-frame clones only, not all of them. The sample lists over 600,000 clones; around 11% were seen once. Findings and limits, study-wide: Among patients with Type 1 diabetes, TCRB CDR3s were moderately but significantly shorter in every one of the four CD4+ subsets.

Germline assignment: CDR1 SQVTM and CDR2 ANQGSEA. The CDR3 loop spans 13 amino acids. V was cut by 4 bases and J by 0 bases, with 8 bases left in between. This sequence originates from a man aged 30 to 45 with type 1 diabetes. Sequencing was performed on naive CD4+ T cells from blood. V usage is TRBV29-1 and J usage is TRBJ2-3; D not certain. CDR3 sequence (DNA): TGCAGCGTTGTAAAAGGGAGCACAGATACGCAGTATTTT. It translates to CSVVKGSTDTQYF.